This T cell receptor beta chain stems from a study of naive and memory T cell subsets. An equimolar mix of two oligonucleotides served as the beta constant-region primer for TRBC1 and TRBC2. The ligated cDNA underwent four PCR rounds using SP2 and nested alpha and beta constant-region primers. Using its own MiXCR run on the UMI-ligation and nested PCR reads, TCRdb lists one record per CDR3 protein. The sample lists around 83,000 distinct CDR3 sequences; approximately 10% were seen once. Germline CDR1 SGHAT, CDR2 FQDESV (reference sequence). V lost 5 bases to trimming and J lost 9 bases, with 17 bases between them. The CDR3 extends over 14 amino acids. Notes on this clonotype: Its antigen is undetermined.

Regarding the study as a whole: Possibly reflecting memory cells re-expressing CD45RA, a few larger clonotypes occurred in naive repertoires, especially CD8.

This clonotype originated in a human donor in good health. The chain joins TRBV11-1 to TRBJ2-1; D is possibly TRBD2 (6 bases). Sequenced material: naive CD4+ T cells from blood. CDR3: CASSLAAGQSEQFF. The CDR3 coding sequence is TGTGCCAGCAGCCTTGCTGCGGGGCAGAGTGAGCAGTTCTTC.